The T cell receptor (beta chain) described here comes from a study of T cell changes during pregnancy in multiple sclerosis. The V segment lost 7 bases and the J segment 4 bases; nucleotides outside the gene matches: 15. Germline lookup yields CDR1 SGHRS and CDR2 YFSETQ. The CDR3 covers 16 residues. This clone was found once. Profiling relied on immunoSEQ multiplex PCR, and the TCRdb table lists in-frame clones only, not all of them. The sample carries some 76,000 clones, around 90% recorded once. This clonotype was sampled from a female donor with multiple sclerosis, enrolled in a pregnancy study. The V and J genes are TRBV5-1 and TRBJ2-3; 7 positions agree with TRBD1. Sequencing used CD4+ T cells from peripheral blood mononuclear cells, obtained after pregnancy. CDR3 nucleotide sequence: TGCGCCAGCCGAAGAACAGGGGAAGGGGCGGCAGATACGCAGTATTTT. It encodes CASRRTGEGAADTQYF.